What follows are 7 T cell receptor beta chains derived from one specimen sequenced in a study of cytomegalovirus exposure and HLA in healthy donors. A multiplex PCR was run with 60 Vbeta primers and 13 Jbeta primers. Measured with immunoSEQ multiplex PCR; TCRdb has only the in-frame clones, and not every one. There are 100,000 to 150,000 clones in the sample; more than 70% occur only once, and around 4% lies in the top ten. Sample: PBMCs. All receptors come from a man aged 30-40 years in good health and CMV-seronegative.

The CDR3 bases are TGTGCCAGCAGTTACGACAGGGTCCAAGAGACCCAGTACTTC. This encodes CASSYDRVQETQYF. The J gene is TRBJ2-5, the V gene TRBV28; 7 bases align to TRBD1. Germline CDR1 and CDR2: MDHEN and SYDVKM. CDR3 length equals 14 residues. Trimming cost V 4 bases and J 1 base; bases outside gene matches: 3.

In its sample, this clone was seen a few times. V gene TRBV28 combines with J gene TRBJ1-2; 12 positions agree with TRBD1. The trim removed 6 bases at V and 4 bases at J, leaving 12 bases unmatched. Germline lookup yields CDR1 MDHEN and CDR2 SYDVKM. There are 17 residues in the CDR3. CDR3 in amino acids: CASRESGTGGAIYGYTF. The CDR3 DNA follows: TGTGCCAGCAGGGAATCGGGGACAGGGGGCGCCATCTATGGCTACACCTTC.

This clone has more than one count but fewer than ten. This chain connects TRBV6-4 to TRBJ2-2; D is uncertain. The CDR3 runs to 13 residues. The germline CDR1 and CDR2 sequences are MRHNA and SNTAGT. Deletions cut 2 bases from V and 3 bases from J, with 4 bases between. The CDR3 is CASSDEDTGELFF. The CDR3 bases are TGTGCCAGCAGTGACGAGGACACCGGGGAGCTGTTTTTT.

This clone appeared a single time. The chain joins TRBV9 to TRBJ1-3; the D gene is possibly TRBD1 (5 bases). Looked up from germline, CDR1 is SGDLS and CDR2 is YYNGEE. Trimming left V 0 bases short and J 7 bases short, with 20 bases between. There are 17 residues in the CDR3. The CDR3 reads CASSVAEGRSGRNTIYF. In nucleotides, the CDR3 is TGTGCCAGCAGCGTAGCGGAGGGACGATCGGGGAGGAACACCATATATTTT.

J is TRBJ2-5 and V is TRBV13, with D possibly TRBD1 on 6 matching bases. With 0 bases removed from V and 1 base from J, the gap between germline ends came to 9 bases. This CDR3 is 15 amino acids long. The germline V gene encodes CDR1 PRHDT and CDR2 FYEKMQ (reference sequence). The CDR3 DNA follows: TGTGCCAGCAGCTTAGGGGGGGCACTCCAAGAGACCCAGTACTTC. Translated: CASSLGGALQETQYF.

In nucleotides, the CDR3 is TGTGCCAGCAGCACGGGACTAGCGGGGGGCTCTAGCACAGATACGCAGTATTTT. Amino acid sequence: CASSTGLAGGSSTDTQYF. The chain combines TRBV7-9 with TRBJ2-3; 15 bases agree with TRBD2. Unmatched junction bases numbered 6, after V lost 5 bases and J lost 0 bases. Germline V CDR1 and CDR2: SEHNR, FQNEAQ (reference sequence). This CDR3 has 18 amino acids.

The CDR3 spells CASSQFSGGEGGELFF. CDR3 coding DNA: TGTGCCAGCAGCCAATTTAGCGGGGGGGAAGGCGGGGAGCTGTTTTTT. This chain links TRBV4-2 with TRBJ2-2; TRBD2 aligns across 11 bases. Trimming removed 2 bases from V and 7 bases from J; junction bases left unmatched: 6. The CDR3 totals 16 residues. Germline V CDR1 and CDR2: LGHNA, YNFKEQ.